Each of the 20 T cell receptor beta chains below was sequenced from the same sample in a study of T-cell reconstitution after alpha-beta-depleted transplantation in children. Preparation of the TCRbeta library involved a method that used unique molecular identifiers. One entry per CDR3 protein results from TCRdb running MiXCR on the PCR reads. Of about 610,000 distinct CDR3 sequences in the sample, about 10% were seen once. This specimen was PBMCs from the stem cell graft donor, taken from the stem cell graft. Every receptor here comes from a human donor who donated a stem cell graft to a child with acute myeloid leukemia.

This clonotype was detected many times. The CDR3 spells CASRLGLASYNEQFF. Here the CDR3 DNA reads TGCGCCAGCAGGCTGGGACTAGCGTCATACAATGAGCAGTTCTTC. The V and J genes are TRBV5-1 and TRBJ2-1; 10 bases fit TRBD2. The ends lost 5 bases at V and 4 bases at J; junction bases unmatched: 6. The CDR3 contains 15 residues. Looked up from germline, CDR1 is SGHRS and CDR2 is YFSETQ.

This clonotype turned up a few times. The V call is TRBV7-2, the J call TRBJ2-7; D is uncertain. The germline V gene has CDR1 SGHTA and CDR2 FQGNSA. V was pared by 3 bases and J by 3 bases, with 15 bases between. CDR3 length: 15 amino acids. The DNA of the CDR3 is TGTGCCAGCAGCTTGGGTCCCGAAAGTAGCTACGAGCAGTACTTC. Translated, it gives CASSLGPESSYEQYF.

Ten or more counts support this clonotype. J is TRBJ2-2 and V is TRBV12-3 or TRBV12-4; 7 bases fit TRBD2. The CDR3 has 15 amino acids. V was clipped by 6 bases and J by 0 bases; unmatched bases: 4. The CDR3 DNA is TGTGCCAGCAGATCCCTAGCGGCGAACACCGGGGAGCTGTTTTTT. Protein sequence: CASRSLAANTGELFF.

Written as DNA, the CDR3 is TGTGTCCAAGCAGGCACAGATACGCAGTATTTT. Translation gives CVQAGTDTQYF. The chain employs TRBV27 and TRBJ2-3, with D hard to call. This CDR3 has 11 residues. Germline V gene data show CDR1 as MNHEY and CDR2 as SMNVEV (reference sequence).

This clonotype was recorded many times. The V call is TRBV29-1, the J call TRBJ1-1, with D uncertain. The germline CDR1 and CDR2 sequences are SQVTM and ANQGSEA. Trimming took 4 bases from V and 1 from J, leaving 7 bases between them. This CDR3 comprises 12 residues. CDR3 bases: TGCAGCGTTGTCCCGGGGAACACTGAAGCTTTCTTT. It translates to CSVVPGNTEAFF.

The rearrangement joins TRBV2 to TRBJ2-4, with TRBD1 as a possible D gene (6 bases). Looked up from germline, CDR1 is SNHLY and CDR2 is FYNNEI. The ends were cut back, 8 bases at V and 4 bases at J, with 21 bases in the middle. There are 16 residues in the CDR3. Written as DNA, the CDR3 is TGTGCCAGCCACACGGCGTCTGGACAGATAAAAAACATTCAGTACTTC. Translation gives CASHTASGQIKNIQYF.

In this sample, this clonotype turned up a few times. This chain connects TRBV19 to TRBJ2-1; D may match TRBD1 or TRBD2 (5 bases each). The germline gives CDR1 LNHDA, CDR2 SQIVND (reference sequence). This CDR3 contains 17 residues. The V end was cut by 5 bases, the J end by 6 bases, with 23 bases between. The DNA for the CDR3 is TGTGCCAGTAGTCCCATCAAACCTCGGGACGGCTTCAATGAGCAGTTCTTC. Protein product: CASSPIKPRDGFNEQFF.

This clonotype was found a few times. V gene TRBV20-1 combines with J gene TRBJ2-1; 11 bases line up with TRBD2. Germline V lookup: CDR1 DFQATT, CDR2 SNEGSKA (reference sequence). This CDR3 is 16 amino acids long. V lost 0 bases, J lost 3 bases, and 4 bases stayed unmatched. CDR3 sequence (DNA): TGCAGTGCTAGAGATCCGACTAGCGGGATCTACAATGAGCAGTTCTTC. It encodes CSARDPTSGIYNEQFF.

The sample holds many counts of this clonotype. V is TRBV7-6 and J is TRBJ2-1; D unresolved. The germline gives CDR1 SGHVS, CDR2 FNYEAQ. Trimming pared 5 bases from V and 8 bases from J, leaving 7 bases between. This CDR3 contains 11 residues. The CDR3 sequence: CASSLNDEQFF. Written as DNA, the CDR3 is TGTGCCAGCAGCCTCAACGATGAGCAGTTCTTC.

This clonotype appeared many times. This rearrangement joins TRBV6-1 to TRBJ2-5, with D possibly matching TRBD1 (5 bases). The germline gives CDR1 MNHNS, CDR2 SASEGT. The CDR3 runs to 15 residues. Trimming removed 6 bases from V and 3 bases from J, with 17 bases in between. Here the CDR3 DNA reads TGTGCCAGCAGCGAGACAGCATCGGTTGAAGAGACCCAGTACTTC. Translating gives CASSETASVEETQYF.

The chain joins TRBV7-9 to TRBJ2-2; 8 bases are shared with TRBD2. V lost 4 bases and J lost 2; bases outside the gene matches: 6. The CDR3 spans 16 residues. Germline CDR1 SEHNR, CDR2 FQNEAQ (reference sequence). CDR3 in amino acids: CASSYQLAANTGELFF. CDR3 coding DNA: TGTGCCAGCAGCTATCAACTAGCGGCAAACACCGGGGAGCTGTTTTTT.

There are many counts of this clonotype. This sequence joins TRBV7-2 and TRBJ2-3; 12 bases fit TRBD2. The V and J ends lost 3 bases and 3 bases, in that order; junction bases with no gene match: 4. The CDR3 sequence is 16 residues long. Germline CDR1 SGHTA, CDR2 FQGNSA. The CDR3 DNA sequence: TGTGCCAGCAGCTTCGCCGGGACTAGCGGGACAGATACGCAGTATTTT. Its translation: CASSFAGTSGTDTQYF.

This clonotype was recorded a few times. V usage is TRBV25-1 and J usage is TRBJ2-7; 11 positions match TRBD2. The CDR3 is made up of 17 amino acids. Germline CDR1 and CDR2: MGHDK and SYGVNS. V lost 4 bases, J lost 0 bases, and 8 bases stayed unmatched. The CDR3 nucleotides are TGTGCCAGCAGTGGGAGACTAGCGGGGCTGCCCTCCTACGAGCAGTACTTC. It yields the protein CASSGRLAGLPSYEQYF.

This clonotype was picked up a small number of times. The gene calls are TRBV20-1 and TRBJ1-2, with 12 nucleotides matching TRBD1. Trimming at V came to 0 bases and at J to 8 bases, leaving 7 bases not matched to a gene. CDR1 and CDR2 from the germline V gene are DFQATT and SNEGSKA (reference sequence). This CDR3 region has 15 residues. CDR3 sequence: CSAREKGQGARGYTF. DNA for the CDR3: TGCAGTGCTAGAGAAAAGGGACAGGGGGCAAGGGGCTACACCTTC.

V and J are TRBV5-1 and TRBJ2-5; D gene ambiguous. The length of the CDR3 is 15 residues. Trimming cost V 2 bases and J 0 bases, with 11 bases left between them. The germline CDR1 and CDR2 sequences are SGHRS and YFSETQ. The CDR3 region is CASSFGQNNQETQYF. The DNA for the CDR3 is TGCGCCAGCAGCTTCGGGCAGAACAACCAAGAGACCCAGTACTTC.

This clonotype was counted many times. This chain uses TRBV6-2 or TRBV6-3 with TRBJ1-3; D unclear. CDR1 and CDR2 from the germline V gene are MNHEY and SVGEGT. V gave up 2 bases and J gave up 2 bases, with 10 bases separating them. The length of the CDR3 is 15 residues. In DNA form, the CDR3 reads TGTGCCAGCAGTTACGCCTCCGGCACTGGAAACACCATATATTTT. This translates into CASSYASGTGNTIYF.

This chain joins TRBV30 and TRBJ2-7; D remains unclear. This CDR3 has 11 residues. Germline values: CDR1 GTSNPN, CDR2 SVGIG (reference sequence). V was cut by 7 bases and J by 5 bases, with 12 bases left in between. The CDR3 spells CASFTPNEQYF. The CDR3, as DNA: TGTGCCTCCTTCACCCCCAACGAGCAGTACTTC. The variable domain in full, completed from reference TRBV30 and TRBJ2-7, reads SQTIHQWPATLVQPVGSPLSLECTVEGTSNPNLYWYRQAAGRGLQLLFYSVGIGQISSEVPQNLSASRPQDRQFILSSKKLLLSDSGFYLCASFTPNEQYFGPGTRLTVT.

This clonotype was seen many times. The chain joins TRBV5-1 to TRBJ1-1; tentative D call: TRBD1 (6 bases). The germline V gene encodes CDR1 SGHRS and CDR2 YFSETQ. The CDR3 is 14 residues long. The germline V and J ends were trimmed by 2 bases and 3 bases, with 11 bases remaining between them. CDR3 nucleotides: TGCGCCAGCAGCTTAGGGGGGACCGACACTGAAGCTTTCTTT. This codes for CASSLGGTDTEAFF.

The V gene is TRBV18, the J gene TRBJ2-1; 13 positions match TRBD2. Looked up from germline, CDR1 is KGHSH and CDR2 is LQKENI. Trimming took 2 bases from V and 8 from J; bases not matched to a gene: 6. The length of the CDR3 is 16 residues. As DNA, the CDR3 is TGTGCCAGCTCACCAAATTCCGGACTAGCGGGAGATGAGCAGTTCTTC. The encoded protein is CASSPNSGLAGDEQFF.

This sequence joins TRBV5-1 and TRBJ1-2; no clear D gene. Per the germline V gene, CDR1 is SGHRS and CDR2 is YFSETQ. The V gene lost 4 bases and the J gene lost 7 bases, with 11 bases spanning the gap. The CDR3 length is 12 residues. This chain's CDR3 is CASSLVSGGYTF. For the CDR3, the DNA is TGCGCCAGCAGCCTAGTTTCTGGTGGCTACACCTTC.